Listed here are 19 T cell receptor beta chains from one sample, sequenced in a study of blood T cell repertoires in COVID-19. Profiled with immunoSEQ multiplex PCR; TCRdb holds only in-frame clones, not every one. This table holds some 240,000 clones, roughly 89% found once. Sequencing input: peripheral blood. All receptors come from a woman aged 40 to 55 who had recovered from COVID-19.

The chain links TRBV30 to TRBJ1-6; 9 bases agree with TRBD1. V lost 3 bases to trimming and J lost 10 bases; unmatched junction nucleotides: 7. The germline CDR1 and CDR2 sequences are GTSNPN and SVGIG (reference sequence). The CDR3 extends over 14 amino acids. The CDR3 bases are TGTGCCTGGAGGAATACAGGGGGCTGGTCACCCCTCCACTTT. It translates to CAWRNTGGWSPLHF.

The chain recombines TRBV7-3 with TRBJ2-5; D is perhaps TRBD2 (7 bases). There are 14 residues in the CDR3. Germline V gene sequence: CDR1 SGHTA, CDR2 FQGTGA. With 4 bases removed from V and 5 bases from J, the gap between germline ends came to 14 bases. In DNA form, the CDR3 reads TGTGCCAGCAGCTCGTCCGGGGGGCGGGAGACCCAGTACTTC. Protein product: CASSSSGGRETQYF. The entire variable domain, with the rest obtained from reference TRBV7-3 and TRBJ2-5, is as follows: GAGVSQTPSNKVTEKGKYVELRCDPISGHTALYWYRQSLGQGPEFLIYFQGTGAADDSGLPNDRFFAVRPEGSVSTLKIQRTERGDSAVYLCASSSSGGRETQYFGPGTRLLVL.

The CDR3 region has the DNA TGTGCCAGCAGTCTATTTAGCTCCTACGAGCAGTACTTC. The encoded protein is CASSLFSSYEQYF. The J gene is TRBJ2-7, the V gene TRBV6-5, with no clear D. Trimming stripped 5 bases from V and 0 bases from J, with 8 bases between. The CDR3 runs to 13 residues. Germline V gene data show CDR1 as MNHEY and CDR2 as SVGAGI.

This chain connects TRBV7-2 to TRBJ2-3; 10 bases line up with TRBD1. The CDR3 consists of 17 residues. The germline V gene has CDR1 SGHTA and CDR2 FQGNSA. Trimming removed 2 bases from V and 6 bases from J; junction bases left unmatched: 11. CDR3 amino acids: CASSLPRTGGQADTQYF. As DNA, the CDR3 is TGTGCCAGCAGCTTACCTAGGACAGGGGGACAAGCTGATACGCAGTATTTT.

The gene calls are TRBV30 and TRBJ1-6; 7 nucleotides match TRBD1. Germline trimming cut 3 bases from V and 6 bases from J; bases unmatched to any gene: 8. The CDR3 spans 15 residues. Per the germline V gene, CDR1 is GTSNPN and CDR2 is SVGIG (reference sequence). The CDR3 loop reads CAWRSQGVINSPLHF. The CDR3 DNA sequence: TGTGCCTGGAGGTCCCAGGGGGTCATTAATTCACCCCTCCACTTT.

This clone was recorded a few times. This chain uses TRBV6-1 with TRBJ2-1, with D unresolved. Trimming cost V 1 base and J 9 bases, with 7 bases left between them. Germline V lookup: CDR1 MNHNS, CDR2 SASEGT. CDR3 size: 12 residues. CDR3: CASSEDRSEQFF. The CDR3 DNA sequence: TGTGCCAGCAGTGAAGACCGGAGTGAGCAGTTCTTC.

The V call is TRBV5-1, the J call TRBJ1-2; D is unclear. V gave up 4 bases and J gave up 3 bases, with 13 bases separating them. CDR1 and CDR2 (germline): SGHRS, YFSETQ. This CDR3 has 14 residues. CDR3 sequence reads: CASSLQYGDYGYTF. CDR3 DNA sequence: TGCGCCAGCAGCCTCCAGTACGGGGACTATGGCTACACCTTC.

This chain links TRBV2 with TRBJ1-2; maybe TRBD1 (5 bases). Germline V lookup: CDR1 SNHLY, CDR2 FYNNEI. The V gene lost 7 bases and the J gene lost 11 bases, with 17 bases spanning the gap. The CDR3 consists of 12 residues. The CDR3 region has the DNA TGTGCCAGCATGTGGACACGGCCGTTATACACCTTC. Protein: CASMWTRPLYTF.

V and J are TRBV11-2 and TRBJ2-7, with 7 bases lining up with TRBD2. CDR3 length: 17 residues. The ends lost 1 base at V and 2 bases at J; junction bases unmatched: 11. The germline V gene has CDR1 SGHAT and CDR2 FQNNGV. CDR3 bases: TGTGCCAGCAGCTTAGGTAATACGGCGGGGGAACCCTACGAGCAGTACTTC. This translates into CASSLGNTAGEPYEQYF. The full variable domain, rest sourced from reference TRBV11-2 and TRBJ2-7, is EAGVAQSPRYKIIEKRQSVAFWCNPISGHATLYWYQQILGQGPKLLIQFQNNGVVDDSQLPKDRFSAERLKGVDSTLKIQPAKLEDSAVYLCASSLGNTAGEPYEQYFGPGTRLTVT.

The gene calls are TRBV7-9 and TRBJ2-5; D is unresolved. CDR1 is SEHNR and CDR2 is FQNEAQ in the germline V gene (reference sequence). The ends were cut back, 2 bases at V and 4 bases at J, with 5 bases in the middle. This CDR3 spans 12 amino acids. The CDR3 is CASSLSSETQYF. CDR3 DNA: TGTGCCAGCAGCTTATCATCAGAGACCCAGTACTTC.

The chain has TRBV7-9 and TRBJ2-1; no clear D. The ends were cut back, 4 bases at V and 2 bases at J, with 6 bases in the middle. Germline V gene sequence: CDR1 SEHNR, CDR2 FQNEAQ (reference sequence). CDR3 length equals 13 residues. Written as DNA, the CDR3 is TGTGCCAGCAGCTACTCGGCCTACAATGAGCAGTTCTTC. Its translation: CASSYSAYNEQFF.

V gene TRBV6-2 or TRBV6-3 combines with J gene TRBJ2-2; 7 bases are shared with TRBD1. With V trimmed by 5 bases and J by 7 bases, 7 bases remained unmatched. This CDR3 has 14 amino acids. CDR1 MNHEY and CDR2 SVGEGT come from the germline V gene. The CDR3 loop is CASSVGQVGGELFF. The CDR3, as DNA: TGTGCCAGCAGTGTCGGACAGGTGGGCGGGGAGCTGTTTTTT.

The chain recombines TRBV30 with TRBJ2-1; 7 nucleotides agree with TRBD2. CDR1 and CDR2 (germline): GTSNPN, SVGIG (reference sequence). J was trimmed by 4 bases and V by 2 bases; bases with no gene match: 8. The CDR3 loop spans 15 amino acids. CDR3 in DNA: TGTGCCTGGAGTATCCCCGGGGGGTCATACAATGAGCAGTTCTTC. Translated, it gives CAWSIPGGSYNEQFF. The entire variable domain, with the rest obtained from reference TRBV30 and TRBJ2-1, is as follows: SQTIHQWPATLVQPVGSPLSLECTVEGTSNPNLYWYRQAAGRGLQLLFYSVGIGQISSEVPQNLSASRPQDRQFILSSKKLLLSDSGFYLCAWSIPGGSYNEQFFGPGTRLTVL.

J is TRBJ1-5 and V is TRBV3-1 (or the pseudogene TRBV3-2); D gene unclear. Per germline, CDR1 LGHDT and CDR2 YNNKEL (reference sequence). CDR3 length: 15 amino acids. Trimming took off 1 base at V and 7 bases at J, with 14 bases between the two ends. Here the CDR3 DNA reads TGTGCCAGCAGCCAAGGTGAGGGTTCTCACCAGCCCCAGCATTTT. Amino acid sequence: CASSQGEGSHQPQHF.

This rearrangement joins TRBV7-6 to TRBJ2-3, with D possibly matching TRBD1 (6 bases). Germline V gene data show CDR1 as SGHVS and CDR2 as FNYEAQ. V dropped 2 bases and J dropped 6 bases, with 15 bases sitting between them. The CDR3 totals 15 residues. For the CDR3, the DNA is TGTGCCAGCAGCTTAATGACCTTCCAGGGGGATACGCAGTATTTT. This encodes CASSLMTFQGDTQYF. Full variable domain (outside the CDR3, taken from reference TRBV7-6 and TRBJ2-3): GAGVSQSPRYKVTKRGQDVALRCDPISGHVSLYWYRQALGQGPEFLTYFNYEAQQDKSGLPNDRFSAERPEGSISTLTIQRTEQRDSAMYRCASSLMTFQGDTQYFGPGTRLTVL.

J is TRBJ2-7 and V is TRBV3-1 (or the pseudogene TRBV3-2); the match to TRBD2 covers 8 bases. The CDR3 length is 12 residues. The trim removed 7 bases at V and 4 bases at J, leaving 3 bases unmatched. Germline V CDR1 and CDR2: LGHDT, YNNKEL (reference sequence). Here the CDR3 DNA reads TGTGCCAGCACCCCGGGGGGGTACGAGCAGTACTTC. It codes for CASTPGGYEQYF.

The gene calls are TRBV5-4 and TRBJ2-1, with a tentative D call TRBD1 (6 bases). The CDR3 covers 15 residues. Per the germline V gene, CDR1 is SGHNT and CDR2 is YYREEE (reference sequence). V was pared by 0 bases and J by 5 bases, with 12 bases between. The CDR3 DNA reads TGTGCCAGCAGCTTGGCAAGGACAGCCCACAATGAGCAGTTCTTC. This encodes CASSLARTAHNEQFF.

V and J are TRBV7-2 and TRBJ2-7; 9 bases are a match to TRBD1. Germline loops: CDR1 SGHTA, CDR2 FQGNSA. The CDR3 length is 14 residues. Unmatched junction bases numbered 5, after V lost 4 bases and J lost 4 bases. The CDR3: CASSSGTGRYEQYF. CDR3 sequence (DNA): TGTGCCAGCAGCTCCGGGACAGGGCGGTACGAGCAGTACTTC.

The chain has TRBV5-1 and TRBJ1-3; D remains ambiguous. Between the trimmed V and J ends, which lost 6 bases and 0 bases, there was a span of 10 bases. The CDR3 has 14 amino acids. The germline CDR1 and CDR2 sequences are SGHRS and YFSETQ. The CDR3 nucleotides read TGCGCCAGCAAAGAGGAGACCTCTGGAAACACCATATATTTT. Its translation: CASKEETSGNTIYF.